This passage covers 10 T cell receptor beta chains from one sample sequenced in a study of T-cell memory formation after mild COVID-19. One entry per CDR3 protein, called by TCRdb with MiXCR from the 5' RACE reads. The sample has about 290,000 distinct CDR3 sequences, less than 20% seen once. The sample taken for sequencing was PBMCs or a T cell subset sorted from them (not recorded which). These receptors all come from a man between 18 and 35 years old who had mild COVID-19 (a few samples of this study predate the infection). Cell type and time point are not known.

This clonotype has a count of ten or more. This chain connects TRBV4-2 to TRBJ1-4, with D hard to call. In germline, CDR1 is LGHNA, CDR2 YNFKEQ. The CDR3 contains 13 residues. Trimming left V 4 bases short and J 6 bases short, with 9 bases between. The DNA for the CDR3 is TGTGCCAGCAGCCCCCCCGCTCATGAAAAACTGTTTTTT. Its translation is CASSPPAHEKLFF.

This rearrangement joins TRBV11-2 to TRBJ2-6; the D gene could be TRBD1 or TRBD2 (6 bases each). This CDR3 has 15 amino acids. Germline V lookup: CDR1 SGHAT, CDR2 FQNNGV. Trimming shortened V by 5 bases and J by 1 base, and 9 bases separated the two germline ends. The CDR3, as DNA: TGTGCCAGCAGCGGGGGGACATCTGGGGCCAACGTCCTGACTTTC. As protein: CASSGGTSGANVLTF.

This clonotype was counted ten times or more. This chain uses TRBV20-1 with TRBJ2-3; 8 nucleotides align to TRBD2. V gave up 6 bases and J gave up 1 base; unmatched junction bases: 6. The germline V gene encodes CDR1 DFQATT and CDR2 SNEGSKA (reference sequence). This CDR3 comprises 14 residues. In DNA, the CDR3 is TGCAGTGCGCCGGGGGGGCCAGGCACAGATACGCAGTATTTT. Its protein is CSAPGGPGTDTQYF.

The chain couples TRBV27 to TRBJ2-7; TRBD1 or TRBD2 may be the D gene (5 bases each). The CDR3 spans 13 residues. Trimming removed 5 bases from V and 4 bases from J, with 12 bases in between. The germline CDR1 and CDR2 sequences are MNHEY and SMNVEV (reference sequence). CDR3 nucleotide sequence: TGTGCCAGCAGTCACTCGGGGACGTACGAGCAGTACGTC. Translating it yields CASSHSGTYEQYV.

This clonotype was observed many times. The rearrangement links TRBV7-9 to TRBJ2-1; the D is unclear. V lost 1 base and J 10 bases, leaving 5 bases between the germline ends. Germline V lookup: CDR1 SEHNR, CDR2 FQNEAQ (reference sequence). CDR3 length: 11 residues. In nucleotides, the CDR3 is TGTGCCAGCAGCTTAGATGAGGAGCAGTTCTTC. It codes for CASSLDEEQFF.

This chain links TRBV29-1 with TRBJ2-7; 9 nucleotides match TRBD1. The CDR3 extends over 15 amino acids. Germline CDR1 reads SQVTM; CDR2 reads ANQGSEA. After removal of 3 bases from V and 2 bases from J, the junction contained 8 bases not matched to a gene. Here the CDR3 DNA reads TGCAGCGTTGACGCCATTGACAGGGGGACCTACGAGCAGTACTTC. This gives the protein CSVDAIDRGTYEQYF.

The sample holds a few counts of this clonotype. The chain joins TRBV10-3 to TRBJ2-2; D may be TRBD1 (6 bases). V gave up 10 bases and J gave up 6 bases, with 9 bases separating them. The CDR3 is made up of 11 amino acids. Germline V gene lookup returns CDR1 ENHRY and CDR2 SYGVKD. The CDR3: CATQGPGELFF. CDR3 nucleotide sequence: TGTGCCACACAGGGCCCCGGGGAGCTGTTTTTT.

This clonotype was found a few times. The CDR3 region has the DNA TGTGCCAGCAGCTTGGAAAAGGGTATTCGAAATTCACCCCTCCACTTT. This gives the protein CASSLEKGIRNSPLHF. This chain connects TRBV5-4 to TRBJ1-6, with D unclear. Germline V gene sequence: CDR1 SGHNT, CDR2 YYREEE (reference sequence). Deletions cut 0 bases from V and 7 bases from J, with 14 bases between. The CDR3 contains 16 residues.

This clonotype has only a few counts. CDR3 amino acids: CASSTPGTSGANEQFF. The CDR3 DNA follows: TGTGCCAGCAGCACTCCCGGGACTAGCGGGGCAAATGAGCAGTTCTTC. The V gene is TRBV4-2, the J gene TRBJ2-1; 13 positions match TRBD2. CDR3 size: 16 residues. Germline assignment: CDR1 LGHNA and CDR2 YNFKEQ. Trimming at V came to 5 bases and at J to 7 bases, leaving 8 bases not matched to a gene.

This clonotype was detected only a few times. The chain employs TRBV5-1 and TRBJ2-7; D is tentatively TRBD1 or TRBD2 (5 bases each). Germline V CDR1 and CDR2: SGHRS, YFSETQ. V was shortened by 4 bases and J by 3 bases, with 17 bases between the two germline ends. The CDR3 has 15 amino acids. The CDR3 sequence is CASSVPGGKLYEQYF. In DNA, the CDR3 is TGCGCCAGCAGCGTACCTGGGGGAAAACTCTACGAGCAGTACTTC.